This T cell receptor beta chain was found in a study of blood T cell repertoires in COVID-19. Study context: Acute-phase and convalescent COVID-19 samples originated in the United States, Italy and Spain. Sample material is recorded as cDNA or gDNA derived from T cells, B-cell-depleted T cells, or PBMCs.

Authors' data handling: Nucleated cell number was recorded as an estimate derived from reference gene primer amplification. Libraries were prepared by immunoSEQ multiplex PCR; TCRdb keeps only in-frame clonotypes and omits some of them. That table gives V, J and clone size, and the DNA gave D and trimming. This sample carries about 15,000 clones, 65% to 85% of them seen once, and the ten largest clones take approximately 15%. The germline CDR1 and CDR2 sequences are SNHLY and FYNNEI. This CDR3 contains 12 residues. V was shortened by 4 bases and J by 5 bases, with 8 bases between the two germline ends.

The receptor was derived from a human donor in a cohort sampled during active COVID-19. The sequenced sample was peripheral blood. The chain links TRBV2 to TRBJ2-5; D gene uncertain. CDR3 loop: CASSAGSETQYF. As DNA, the CDR3 is TGTGCCAGCAGTGCCGGTTCGGAGACCCAGTACTTC.